What follows describes a single TCR beta chain. What it recognizes is unknown. 60 Vbeta and 13 Jbeta primers were used in PCR. Sequencing was performed with immunoSEQ multiplex PCR; in TCRdb, only in-frame clones are kept and a portion is missing. The sample has roughly 150,000 clones; the top ten hold around 1.5%. Nominal health characterized the donors when sampled, though unrecorded immune exposures were likely. Germline V CDR1 and CDR2: SQVTM, ANQGSEA. The CDR3 spans 13 residues. The ends were cut back, 0 bases at V and 3 bases at J, with 9 bases in the middle. This entry is derived from a study of cytomegalovirus exposure and HLA in healthy donors. Overall study: The study placed 70% to 85% of its approximately 430 genotyped donors in the Caucasian-associated ancestry cluster.

The study's findings and limits: An analysis was carried out later, and it reportedly showed fewer N-insertions in an Asian-associated ancestry cluster than the approximately 610-donor mean. CMV antigen specificity was confirmed in vitro for a few CMV-associated chains.

This sequence originates from a woman aged 45 to 65 in good health and CMV-seronegative. The source material was PBMCs. The chain employs TRBV29-1 and TRBJ2-7; D might be TRBD1 (6 bases). DNA for the CDR3: TGCAGCGTTGAAGATGGCAGGGGCTACGAGCAGTACTTC. Encoded protein: CSVEDGRGYEQYF.